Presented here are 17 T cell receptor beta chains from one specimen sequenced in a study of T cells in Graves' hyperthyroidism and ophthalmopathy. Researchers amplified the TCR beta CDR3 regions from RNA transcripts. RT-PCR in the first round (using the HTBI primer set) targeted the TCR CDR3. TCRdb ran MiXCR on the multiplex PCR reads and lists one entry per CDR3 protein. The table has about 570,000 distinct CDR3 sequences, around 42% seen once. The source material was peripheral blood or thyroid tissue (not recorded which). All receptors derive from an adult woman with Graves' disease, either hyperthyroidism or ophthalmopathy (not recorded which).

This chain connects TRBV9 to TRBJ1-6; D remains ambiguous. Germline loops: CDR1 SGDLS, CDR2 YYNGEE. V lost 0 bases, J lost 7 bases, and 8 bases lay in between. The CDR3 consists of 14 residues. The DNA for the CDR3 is TGTGCCAGCAGCGTAGAGTGGGTAAATTCACCCCTCCACTTT. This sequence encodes CASSVEWVNSPLHF.

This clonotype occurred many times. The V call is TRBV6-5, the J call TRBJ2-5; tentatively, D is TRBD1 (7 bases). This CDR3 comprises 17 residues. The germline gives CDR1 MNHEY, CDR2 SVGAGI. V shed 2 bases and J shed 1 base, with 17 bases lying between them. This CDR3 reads CASSYAGTAFPQETQYF. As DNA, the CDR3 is TGTGCCAGCAGTTACGCGGGGACAGCGTTTCCCCAAGAGACCCAGTACTTC.

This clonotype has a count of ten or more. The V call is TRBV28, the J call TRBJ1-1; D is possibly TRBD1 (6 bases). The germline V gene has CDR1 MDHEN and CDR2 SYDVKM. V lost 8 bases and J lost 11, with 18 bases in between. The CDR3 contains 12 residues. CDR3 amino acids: CASRSTGLGAFF. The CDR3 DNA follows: TGTGCCAGCCGGTCTACAGGGTTGGGGGCTTTCTTT.

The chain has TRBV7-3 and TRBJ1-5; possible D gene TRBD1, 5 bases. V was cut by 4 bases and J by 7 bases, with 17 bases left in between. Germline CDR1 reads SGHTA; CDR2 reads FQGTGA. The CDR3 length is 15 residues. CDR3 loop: CASSSLQGSRQPQHF. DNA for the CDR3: TGTGCCAGCAGCTCACTCCAGGGTTCACGGCAGCCCCAGCATTTT.

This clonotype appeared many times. As DNA, the CDR3 is TGTGCCTGGGACCGGGGCGGACAGGGGTCCTATGGCTACACCTTC. It is translated as CAWDRGGQGSYGYTF. The chain carries TRBV30 and TRBJ1-2, with 9 bases lining up with TRBD1. J gave up 4 bases and V 5 bases, and 11 bases lay outside the gene matches. The length of the CDR3 is 15 residues. The germline CDR1 and CDR2 sequences are GTSNPN and SVGIG (reference sequence).

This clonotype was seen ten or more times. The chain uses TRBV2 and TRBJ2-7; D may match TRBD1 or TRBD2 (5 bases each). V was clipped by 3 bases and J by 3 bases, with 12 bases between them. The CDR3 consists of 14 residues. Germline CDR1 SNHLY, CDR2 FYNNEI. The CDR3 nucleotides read TGTGCCAGCAGTGACGAGGGGCCGGGCTACGAGCAGTACTTC. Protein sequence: CASSDEGPGYEQYF.

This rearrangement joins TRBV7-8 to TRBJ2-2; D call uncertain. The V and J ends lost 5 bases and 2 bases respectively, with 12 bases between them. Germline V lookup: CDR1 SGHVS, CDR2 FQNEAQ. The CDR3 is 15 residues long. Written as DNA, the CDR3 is TGTGCCAGCAGCGTCTGGACCGTTAACACCGGGGAGCTGTTTTTT. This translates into CASSVWTVNTGELFF.

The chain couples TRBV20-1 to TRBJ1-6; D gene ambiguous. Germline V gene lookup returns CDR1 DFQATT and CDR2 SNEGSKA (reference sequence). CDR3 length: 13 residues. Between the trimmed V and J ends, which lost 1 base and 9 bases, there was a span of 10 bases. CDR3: CSARGQEVSPLHF. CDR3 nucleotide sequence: TGCAGTGCTAGAGGACAAGAGGTTTCACCCCTCCACTTT.

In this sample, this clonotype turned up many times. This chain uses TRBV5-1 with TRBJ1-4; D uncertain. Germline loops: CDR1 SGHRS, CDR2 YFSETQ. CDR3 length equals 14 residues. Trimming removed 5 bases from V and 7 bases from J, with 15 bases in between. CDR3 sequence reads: CASSSTQGGEKLFF. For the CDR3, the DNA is TGCGCCAGCAGTTCCACGCAAGGTGGTGAAAAACTGTTTTTT.

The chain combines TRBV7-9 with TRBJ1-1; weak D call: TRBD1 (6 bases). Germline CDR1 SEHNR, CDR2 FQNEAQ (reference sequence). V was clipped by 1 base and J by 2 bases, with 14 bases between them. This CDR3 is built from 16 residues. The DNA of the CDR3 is TGTGCCAGCAGCTTAGGAAGGAACAGGGACAACACTGAAGCTTTCTTT. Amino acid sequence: CASSLGRNRDNTEAFF.

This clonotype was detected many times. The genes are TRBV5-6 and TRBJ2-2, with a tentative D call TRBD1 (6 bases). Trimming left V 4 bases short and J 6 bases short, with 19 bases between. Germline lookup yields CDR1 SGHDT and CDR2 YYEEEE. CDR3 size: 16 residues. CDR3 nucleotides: TGTGCCAGCAGCCTAATGTCCAGGGGAGCGGCCGGGGAGCTGTTTTTT. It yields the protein CASSLMSRGAAGELFF. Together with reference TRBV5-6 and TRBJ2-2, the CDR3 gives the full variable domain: DAGVTQSPTHLIKTRGQQVTLRCSPKSGHDTVSWYQQALGQGPQFIFQYYEEEERQRGNFPDRFSGHQFPNYSSELNVNALLLGDSALYLCASSLMSRGAAGELFFGEGSRLTVL.

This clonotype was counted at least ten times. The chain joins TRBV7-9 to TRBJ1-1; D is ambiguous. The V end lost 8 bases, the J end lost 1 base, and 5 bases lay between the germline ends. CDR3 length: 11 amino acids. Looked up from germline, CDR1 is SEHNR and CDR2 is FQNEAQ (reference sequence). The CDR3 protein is CASVENTEAFF. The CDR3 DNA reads TGTGCCAGCGTGGAGAACACTGAAGCTTTCTTT.

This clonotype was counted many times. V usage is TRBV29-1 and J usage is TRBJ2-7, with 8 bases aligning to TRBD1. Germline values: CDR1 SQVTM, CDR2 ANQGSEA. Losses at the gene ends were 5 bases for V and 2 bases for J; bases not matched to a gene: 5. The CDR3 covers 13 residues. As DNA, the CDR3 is TGCAGCGTTCAGGGGGCACTCACCTACGAGCAGTACTTC. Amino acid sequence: CSVQGALTYEQYF.

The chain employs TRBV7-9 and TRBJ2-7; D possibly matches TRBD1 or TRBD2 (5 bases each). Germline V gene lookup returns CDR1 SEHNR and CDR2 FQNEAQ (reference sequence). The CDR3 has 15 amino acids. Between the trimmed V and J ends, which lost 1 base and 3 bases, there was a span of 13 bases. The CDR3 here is CASSLDYWDGYEQYF. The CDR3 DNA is TGTGCCAGCAGCTTAGATTATTGGGACGGCTACGAGCAGTACTTC.

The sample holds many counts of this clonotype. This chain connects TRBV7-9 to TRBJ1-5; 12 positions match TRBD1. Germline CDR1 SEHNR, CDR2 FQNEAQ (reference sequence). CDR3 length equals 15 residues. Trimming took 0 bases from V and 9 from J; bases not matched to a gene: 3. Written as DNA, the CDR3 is TGTGCCAGCAGCTTAGCGGGGACAGGGGGCGCGCCCCAGCATTTT. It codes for CASSLAGTGGAPQHF.

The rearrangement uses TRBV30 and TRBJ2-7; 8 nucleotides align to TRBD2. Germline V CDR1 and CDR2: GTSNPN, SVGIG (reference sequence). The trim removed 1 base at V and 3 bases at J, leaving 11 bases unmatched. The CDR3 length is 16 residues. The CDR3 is CAWSGPRTSPFYEQYF. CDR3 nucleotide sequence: TGTGCCTGGAGTGGGCCTCGGACTAGCCCGTTCTACGAGCAGTACTTC.

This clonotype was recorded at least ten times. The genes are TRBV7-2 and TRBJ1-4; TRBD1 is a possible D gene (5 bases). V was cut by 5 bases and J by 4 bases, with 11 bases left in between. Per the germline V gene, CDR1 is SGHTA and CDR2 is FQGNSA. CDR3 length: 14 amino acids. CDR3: CASSRDRYNEKLFF. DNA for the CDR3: TGTGCCAGCAGCCGTGACAGATATAATGAAAAACTGTTTTTT.